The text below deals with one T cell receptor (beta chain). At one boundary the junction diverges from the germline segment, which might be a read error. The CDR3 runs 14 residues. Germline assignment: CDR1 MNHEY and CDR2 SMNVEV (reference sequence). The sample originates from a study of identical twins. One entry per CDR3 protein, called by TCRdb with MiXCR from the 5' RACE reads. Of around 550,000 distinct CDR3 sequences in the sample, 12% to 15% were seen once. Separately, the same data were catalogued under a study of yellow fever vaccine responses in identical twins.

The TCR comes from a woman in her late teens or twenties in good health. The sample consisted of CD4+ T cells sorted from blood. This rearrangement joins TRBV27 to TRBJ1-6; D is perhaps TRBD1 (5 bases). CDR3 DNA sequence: TGTGCGAGCAGTTTCCGGGGGAGGAATTCACCCCTCCACTTT. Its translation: CASSFRGRNSPLHF.